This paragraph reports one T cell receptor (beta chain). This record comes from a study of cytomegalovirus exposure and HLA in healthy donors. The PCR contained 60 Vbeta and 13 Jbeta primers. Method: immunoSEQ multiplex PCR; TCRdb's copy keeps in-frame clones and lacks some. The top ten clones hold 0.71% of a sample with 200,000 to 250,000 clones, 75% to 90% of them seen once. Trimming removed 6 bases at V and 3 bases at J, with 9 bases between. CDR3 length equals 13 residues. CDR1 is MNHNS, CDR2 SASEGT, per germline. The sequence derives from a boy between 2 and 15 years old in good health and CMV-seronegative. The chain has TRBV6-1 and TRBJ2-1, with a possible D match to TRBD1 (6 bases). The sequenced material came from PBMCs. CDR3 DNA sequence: TGTGCCAGCAGAGGGGACATCTACAATGAGCAGTTCTTC. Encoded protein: CASRGDIYNEQFF.